This TCR beta chain was identified during a study of T cell responses to AZD1222 COVID-19 vaccine (dated by TCRdb to about 2021). General notes on the study: AZD1222 recipients whose second dose came at about 4 weeks and those whose second dose came at about 12 weeks were combined into one group, since spike-specific TCR depth and breadth did not differ between the two schedules. TCR sequencing covered about 230 trial participants: 200 to 210 given two doses of AZD1222 and around 26 given two doses of MenACWY control vaccine. Trial participants were enrolled into age subgroups of 18-55, 56-69 and 70-plus years, which contained approximately 150, 28 and 58 TCR-sequenced participants, respectively. Overall study outcomes, separate from this receptor: Because no day 14 peak-response samples were available, the repertoires could be characterized only after the peak T cell response. CD4 TCRs associated with the vaccine covered the entire spike protein, and the dominant responses were in regions 160-218 and 743-854. Reportedly, close to half of the unique spike-specific TCRs recognized epitopes lying outside the regions that are mutated in the B.1.351 and B.1.1.7 variants. Conclusions about previously exposed vaccinees are limited because only a handful of AZD1222 recipients were SARS-CoV-2 seropositive at baseline. Participants were mostly white British and included more females than males, and it was suggested by the authors that clonal diversity may have been underestimated. In the small 56-69-year group, the increase in depth fell short of significance, most likely because of low power. After two AZD1222 doses, both the breadth and the depth of spike-specific TCRs were significantly higher than at day 0 and than in MenACWY recipients.

The time point label on this specimen signifies: baseline before first vaccination. Vaccinee samples were obtained from the UK trials COV001 and COV002, which included a single-blind randomized controlled phase 2/3 trial of AZD1222 (ChAdOx1 nCoV-19) in healthy adults. For TCRbeta chain sequencing, PBMC samples from trial participants were taken at day 0 and at day 28 after the second dose. The CDR3 regions of human TCRbeta chains were analyzed by immunosequencing. The original pipeline was this. Repertoire TCRs were checked for matches against a reference library of SARS-CoV-2-specific TCRs that had been generated using the MIRA antigen-specificity platform. Breadth was defined as the fraction of unique TCRs that were SARS-CoV-2-associated, and depth was defined as the fraction of total T cells that were SARS-CoV-2-associated. Each spike-specific TCR was assigned to its reactive spike region and to a CD4 or CD8 class using the MIRA data. Log10-transformed breadth and depth values were compared by one-way ANOVA with Sidak's multiple comparisons tests. TCRdb re-hosts the immuneACCESS table, in-frame sequences only. Its copies lack some clones; in the studies checked, an unresolved V gene accounts for under half of them, and the cause for the rest is not known. For V, J and clone size, that table is used; D and trimming come from the DNA. The table for this sample lists about 92,000 clones; about 90% of them were counted only once. The ten top clones hold roughly 7.5% of the sample.

V is reduced by 6 bases and J by 3 bases, leaving a spacing of 23 bases between them. The CDR3 numbers 18 residues from cysteine through phenylalanine. Only CDR3 DNA is held: 54 bases, read in frame from base 1. The germline V gene (reference sequence) gives CDR1 as LGHDT and CDR2 as YNNKEL. Remarks on this clone: Its cognate antigen has yet to be identified. It has no much larger one-base neighbor in the sample; base qualities were not kept.

This chain joins TRBV3-1 (or the pseudogene TRBV3-2) to TRBJ2-2; a weak D assignment points to TRBD2 (6 bases agree). This clonotype was obtained from an adult in good health. The specimen was peripheral blood, collected on day 0 of AZD1222 vaccination. The nucleotides are TGTGCCAGCAGGGTTATGGGGACCCGGAGGGCCTACACCGGGGAGCTGTTTTTT. It codes for CASRVMGTRRAYTGELFF.